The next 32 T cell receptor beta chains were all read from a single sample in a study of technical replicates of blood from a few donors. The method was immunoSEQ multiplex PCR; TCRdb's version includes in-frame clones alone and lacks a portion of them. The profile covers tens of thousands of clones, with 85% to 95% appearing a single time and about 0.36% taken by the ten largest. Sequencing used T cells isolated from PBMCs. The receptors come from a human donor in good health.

CDR3 DNA: TGTGCCAGCAGCGCTCAGGGGACAGGCCTCTTCGAGCAGTACTTC. It translates to CASSAQGTGLFEQYF. The chain couples TRBV9 to TRBJ2-7; 8 nucleotides agree with TRBD1. V lost 3 bases, J lost 6 bases, and 11 bases stayed unmatched. The CDR3 loop spans 15 amino acids. In germline, CDR1 is SGDLS, CDR2 YYNGEE. Variable domain in full (rest from reference TRBV9 and TRBJ2-7): DSGVTQTPKHLITATGQRVTLRCSPRSGDLSVYWYQQSLDQGLQFLIQYYNGEERAKGNILERFSAQQFPDLHSELNLSSLELGDSALYFCASSAQGTGLFEQYFGPGTRLTVT.

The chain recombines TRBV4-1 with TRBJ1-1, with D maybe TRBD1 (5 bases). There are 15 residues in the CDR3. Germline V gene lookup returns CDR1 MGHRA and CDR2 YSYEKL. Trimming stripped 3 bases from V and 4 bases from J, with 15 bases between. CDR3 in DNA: TGCGCCAGCAGCCACAGGGTCATAGCGGGCACTGAAGCTTTCTTT. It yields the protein CASSHRVIAGTEAFF.

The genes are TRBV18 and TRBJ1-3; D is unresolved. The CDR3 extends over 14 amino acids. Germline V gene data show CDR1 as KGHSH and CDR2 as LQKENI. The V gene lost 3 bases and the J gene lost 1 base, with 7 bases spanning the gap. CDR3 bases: TGTGCCAGCTCACCCGACGGGTCTGGAAACACCATATATTTT. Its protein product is CASSPDGSGNTIYF.

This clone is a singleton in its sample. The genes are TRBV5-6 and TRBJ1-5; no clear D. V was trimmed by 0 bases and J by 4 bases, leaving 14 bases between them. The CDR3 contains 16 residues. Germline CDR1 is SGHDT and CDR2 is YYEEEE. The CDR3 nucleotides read TGTGCCAGCAGCTTGGGAGGTGCGGTGGGTAATCAGCCCCAGCATTTT. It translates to CASSLGGAVGNQPQHF.

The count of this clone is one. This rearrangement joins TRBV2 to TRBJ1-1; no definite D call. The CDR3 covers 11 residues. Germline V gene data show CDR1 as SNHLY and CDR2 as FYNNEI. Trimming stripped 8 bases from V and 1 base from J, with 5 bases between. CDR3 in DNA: TGTGCCAGCTTTCAGAACACTGAAGCTTTCTTT. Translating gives CASFQNTEAFF.

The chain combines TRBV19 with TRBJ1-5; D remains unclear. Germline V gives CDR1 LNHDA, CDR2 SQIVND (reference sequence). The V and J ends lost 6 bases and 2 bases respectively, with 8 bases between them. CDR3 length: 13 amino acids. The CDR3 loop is CASRERGNQPQHF. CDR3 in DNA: TGTGCCAGTAGAGAACGGGGCAATCAGCCCCAGCATTTT.

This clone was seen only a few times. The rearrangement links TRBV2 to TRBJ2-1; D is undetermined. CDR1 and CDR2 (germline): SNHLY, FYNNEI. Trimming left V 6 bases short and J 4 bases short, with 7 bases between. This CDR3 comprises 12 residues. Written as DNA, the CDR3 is TGTGCCAGCAGGATCACATACAATGAGCAGTTCTTC. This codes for CASRITYNEQFF. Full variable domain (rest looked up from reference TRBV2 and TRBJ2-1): EPEVTQTPSHQVTQMGQEVILRCVPISNHLYFYWYRQILGQKVEFLVSFYNNEISEKSEIFDDQFSVERPDGSNFTLKIRSTKLEDSAMYFCASRITYNEQFFGPGTRLTVL.

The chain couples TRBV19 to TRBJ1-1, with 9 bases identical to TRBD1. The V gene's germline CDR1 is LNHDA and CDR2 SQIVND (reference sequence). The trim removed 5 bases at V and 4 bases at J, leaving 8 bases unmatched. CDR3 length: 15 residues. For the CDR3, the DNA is TGTGCCAGTAGTCTCGGACAGGGGTATATCACTGAAGCTTTCTTT. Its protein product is CASSLGQGYITEAFF. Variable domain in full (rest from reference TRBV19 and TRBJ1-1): DGGITQSPKYLFRKEGQNVTLSCEQNLNHDAMYWYRQDPGQGLRLIYYSQIVNDFQKGDIAEGYSVSREKKESFPLTVTSAQKNPTAFYLCASSLGQGYITEAFFGQGTRLTVV.

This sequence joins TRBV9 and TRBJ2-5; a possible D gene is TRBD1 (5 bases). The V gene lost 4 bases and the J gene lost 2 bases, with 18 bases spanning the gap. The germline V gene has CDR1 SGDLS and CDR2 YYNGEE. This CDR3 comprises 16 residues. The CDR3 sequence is CASSRHAQDRQETQYF. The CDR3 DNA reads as TGTGCCAGCAGCAGACACGCACAGGATCGGCAAGAGACCCAGTACTTC.

Here the CDR3 reads CASSEGDGDEQFF. CDR3 sequence (DNA): TGTGCCAGCAGCGAGGGGGATGGGGATGAGCAGTTCTTC. This chain connects TRBV9 to TRBJ2-1; tentatively, D is TRBD1 (6 bases). From germline, CDR1 is SGDLS and CDR2 YYNGEE. The CDR3 contains 13 residues. V shed 3 bases and J shed 8 bases, with 12 bases lying between them.

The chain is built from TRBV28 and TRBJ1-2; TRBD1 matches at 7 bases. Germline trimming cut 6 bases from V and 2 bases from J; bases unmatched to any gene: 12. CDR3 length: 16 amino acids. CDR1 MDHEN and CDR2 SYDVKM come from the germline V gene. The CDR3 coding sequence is TGTGCCAGCAGGATTGCCGGGACAGTAAACAACTATGGCTACACCTTC. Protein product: CASRIAGTVNNYGYTF.

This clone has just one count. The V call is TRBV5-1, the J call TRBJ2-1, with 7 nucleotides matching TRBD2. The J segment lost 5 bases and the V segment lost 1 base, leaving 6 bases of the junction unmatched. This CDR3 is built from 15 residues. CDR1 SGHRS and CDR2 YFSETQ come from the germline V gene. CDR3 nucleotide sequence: TGCGCCAGCAGCTTGACCGGGGGGACCCACAATGAGCAGTTCTTC. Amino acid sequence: CASSLTGGTHNEQFF.

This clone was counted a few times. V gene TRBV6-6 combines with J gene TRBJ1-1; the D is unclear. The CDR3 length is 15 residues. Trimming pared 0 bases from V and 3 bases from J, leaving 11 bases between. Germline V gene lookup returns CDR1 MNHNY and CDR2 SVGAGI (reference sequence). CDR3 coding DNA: TGTGCCAGCAGTTACTCGACTCGGGTAGACACTGAAGCTTTCTTT. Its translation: CASSYSTRVDTEAFF.

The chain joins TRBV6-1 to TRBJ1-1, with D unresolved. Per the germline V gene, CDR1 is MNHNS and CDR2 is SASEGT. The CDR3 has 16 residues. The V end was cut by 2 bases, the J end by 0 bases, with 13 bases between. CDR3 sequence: CASSEIGVPLNTEAFF. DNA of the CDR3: TGTGCCAGCAGTGAAATCGGGGTCCCTTTGAACACTGAAGCTTTCTTT.

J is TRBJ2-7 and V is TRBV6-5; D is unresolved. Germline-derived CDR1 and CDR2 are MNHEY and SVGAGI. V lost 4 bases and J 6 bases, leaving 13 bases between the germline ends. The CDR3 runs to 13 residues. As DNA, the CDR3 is TGTGCCAGCAGTTCGCCTCGGGTTTTCGAGCAGTACTTC. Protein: CASSSPRVFEQYF.

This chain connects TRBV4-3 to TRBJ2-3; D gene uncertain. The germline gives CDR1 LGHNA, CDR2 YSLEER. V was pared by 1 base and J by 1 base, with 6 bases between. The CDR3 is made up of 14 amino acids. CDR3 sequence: CASSQVGGTDTQYF. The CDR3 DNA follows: TGCGCCAGCAGCCAAGTCGGAGGCACAGATACGCAGTATTTT.

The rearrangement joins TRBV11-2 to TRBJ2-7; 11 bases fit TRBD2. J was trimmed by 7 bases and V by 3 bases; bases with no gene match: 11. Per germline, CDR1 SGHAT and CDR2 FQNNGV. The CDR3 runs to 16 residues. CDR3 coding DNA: TGTGCCAGCAGCTTCACTACTAGCGGGAGATCGGGAGAGCAGTACTTC. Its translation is CASSFTTSGRSGEQYF.

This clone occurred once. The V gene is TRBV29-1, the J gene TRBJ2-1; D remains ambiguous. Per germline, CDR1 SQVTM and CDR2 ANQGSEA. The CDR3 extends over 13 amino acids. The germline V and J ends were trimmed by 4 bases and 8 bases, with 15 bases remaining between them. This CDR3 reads CSVGFPSKHEQFF. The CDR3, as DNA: TGCAGCGTTGGTTTTCCTAGTAAGCATGAGCAGTTCTTC.

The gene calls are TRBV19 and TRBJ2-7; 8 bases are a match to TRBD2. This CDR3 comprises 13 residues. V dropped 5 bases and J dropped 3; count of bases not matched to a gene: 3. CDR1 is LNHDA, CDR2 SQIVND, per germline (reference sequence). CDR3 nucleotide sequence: TGTGCCAGTAGTCCGGGACTAGACTACGAGCAGTACTTC. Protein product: CASSPGLDYEQYF.

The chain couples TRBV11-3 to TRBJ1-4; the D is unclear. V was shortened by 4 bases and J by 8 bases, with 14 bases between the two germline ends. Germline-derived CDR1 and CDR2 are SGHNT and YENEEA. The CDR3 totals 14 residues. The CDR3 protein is CASSSPWAGEKLFF. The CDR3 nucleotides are TGTGCCAGCAGCTCCCCTTGGGCTGGCGAAAAACTGTTTTTT.

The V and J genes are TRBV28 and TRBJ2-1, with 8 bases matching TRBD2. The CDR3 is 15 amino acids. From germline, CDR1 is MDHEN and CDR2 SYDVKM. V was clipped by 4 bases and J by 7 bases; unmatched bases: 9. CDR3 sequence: CASSSRTSFLNEQFF. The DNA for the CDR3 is TGTGCCAGCAGTTCCCGGACTAGCTTCTTGAATGAGCAGTTCTTC.

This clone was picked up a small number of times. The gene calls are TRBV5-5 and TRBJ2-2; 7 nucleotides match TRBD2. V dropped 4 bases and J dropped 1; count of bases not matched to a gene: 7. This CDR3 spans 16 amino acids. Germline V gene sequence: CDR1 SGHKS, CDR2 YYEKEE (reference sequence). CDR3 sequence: CASSRDPSGNTGELFF. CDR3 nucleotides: TGTGCCAGCAGCCGGGACCCTAGCGGGAACACCGGGGAGCTGTTTTTT. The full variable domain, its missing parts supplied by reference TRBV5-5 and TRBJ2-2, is DAGVTQSPTHLIKTRGQQVTLRCSPISGHKSVSWYQQVLGQGPQFIFQYYEKEERGRGNFPDRFSARQFPNYSSELNVNALLLGDSALYLCASSRDPSGNTGELFFGEGSRLTVL.

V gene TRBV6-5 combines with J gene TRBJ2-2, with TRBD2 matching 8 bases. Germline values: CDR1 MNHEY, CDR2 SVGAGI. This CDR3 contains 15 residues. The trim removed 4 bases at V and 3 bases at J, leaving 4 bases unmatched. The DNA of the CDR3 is TGTGCCAGCAGTTCCGTAGCGGGACACACCGGGGAGCTGTTTTTT. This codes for CASSSVAGHTGELFF.

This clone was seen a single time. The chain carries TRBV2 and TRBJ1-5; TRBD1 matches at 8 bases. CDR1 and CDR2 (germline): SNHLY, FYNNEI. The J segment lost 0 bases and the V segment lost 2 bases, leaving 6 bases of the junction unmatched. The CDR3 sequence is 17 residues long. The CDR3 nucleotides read TGTGCCAGCAGTGAACGGGACAGGCCCACTAGCAATCAGCCCCAGCATTTT. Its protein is CASSERDRPTSNQPQHF.

The CDR3 DNA reads TGTGCCAGCAGCTTAAAGCGGCACTCCTACGAGCAGTACTTC. This codes for CASSLKRHSYEQYF. This chain links TRBV12-1 with TRBJ2-7; the table names TRBD2, a call not compared with the DNA. TRBV12-1 has pseudogene status. This CDR3 spans 14 amino acids.

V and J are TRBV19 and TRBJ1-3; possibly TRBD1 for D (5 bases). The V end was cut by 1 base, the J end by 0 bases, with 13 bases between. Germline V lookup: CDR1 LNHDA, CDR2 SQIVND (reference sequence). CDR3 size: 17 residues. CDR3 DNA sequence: TGTGCCAGTAGTATAGTTTTAGGGGTACACTCTGGAAACACCATATATTTT. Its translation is CASSIVLGVHSGNTIYF.

CDR3 bases: TGTGCCAGCAGCTTACTACCGAGCGGGAGGAATATGGGCGAGCAGTACTTC. Its translation is CASSLLPSGRNMGEQYF. The gene calls are TRBV11-3 and TRBJ2-7, with TRBD2 matching 9 bases. CDR1 is SGHNT and CDR2 is YENEEA in the germline V gene. The V segment lost 2 bases and the J segment 6 bases; nucleotides outside the gene matches: 14. CDR3 length: 17 residues.

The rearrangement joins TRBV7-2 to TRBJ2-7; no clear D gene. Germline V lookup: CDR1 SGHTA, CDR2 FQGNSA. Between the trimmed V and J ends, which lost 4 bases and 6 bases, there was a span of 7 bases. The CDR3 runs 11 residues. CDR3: CASSSHFEQYF. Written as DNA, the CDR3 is TGTGCCAGCAGCTCCCACTTCGAGCAGTACTTC.

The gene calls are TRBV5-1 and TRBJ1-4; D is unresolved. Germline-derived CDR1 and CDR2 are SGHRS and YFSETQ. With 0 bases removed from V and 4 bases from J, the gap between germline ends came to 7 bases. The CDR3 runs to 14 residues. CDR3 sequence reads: CASSLGGNNEKLFF. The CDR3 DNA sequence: TGCGCCAGCAGCTTGGGAGGGAATAATGAAAAACTGTTTTTT.

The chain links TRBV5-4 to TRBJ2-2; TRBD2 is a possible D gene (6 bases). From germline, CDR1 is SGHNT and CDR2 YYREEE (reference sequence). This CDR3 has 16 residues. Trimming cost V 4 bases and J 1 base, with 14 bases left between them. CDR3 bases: TGTGCCAGCAGCCGGGACCCGGGACTGAACACCGGGGAGCTGTTTTTT. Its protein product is CASSRDPGLNTGELFF.

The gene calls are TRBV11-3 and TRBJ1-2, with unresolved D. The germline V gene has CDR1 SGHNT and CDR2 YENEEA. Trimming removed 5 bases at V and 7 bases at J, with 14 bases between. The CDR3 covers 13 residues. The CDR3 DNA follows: TGTGCCAGCAGCATTGAGCGGGGATTTGGCTACACCTTC. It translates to CASSIERGFGYTF.

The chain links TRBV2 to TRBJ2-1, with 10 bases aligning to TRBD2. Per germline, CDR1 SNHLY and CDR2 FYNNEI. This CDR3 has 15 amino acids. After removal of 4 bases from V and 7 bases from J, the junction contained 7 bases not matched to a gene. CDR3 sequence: CASSASGRVLNEQFF. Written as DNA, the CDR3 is TGTGCCAGCAGTGCGAGCGGGAGGGTTTTGAATGAGCAGTTCTTC. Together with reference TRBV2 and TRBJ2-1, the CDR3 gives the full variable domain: EPEVTQTPSHQVTQMGQEVILRCVPISNHLYFYWYRQILGQKVEFLVSFYNNEISEKSEIFDDQFSVERPDGSNFTLKIRSTKLEDSAMYFCASSASGRVLNEQFFGPGTRLTVL.